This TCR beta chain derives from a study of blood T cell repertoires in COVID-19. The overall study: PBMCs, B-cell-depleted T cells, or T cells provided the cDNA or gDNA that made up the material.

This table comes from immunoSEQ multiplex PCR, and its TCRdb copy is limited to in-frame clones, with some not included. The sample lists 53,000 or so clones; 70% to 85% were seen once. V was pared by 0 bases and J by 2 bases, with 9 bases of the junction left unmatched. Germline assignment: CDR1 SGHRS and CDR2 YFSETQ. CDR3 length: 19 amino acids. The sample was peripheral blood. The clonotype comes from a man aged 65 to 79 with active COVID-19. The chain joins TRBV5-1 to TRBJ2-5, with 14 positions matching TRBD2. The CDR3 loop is CASSLEGTSGRDYQETQYF. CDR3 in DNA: TGCGCCAGCAGCTTGGAGGGGACTAGCGGGAGAGACTATCAAGAGACCCAGTACTTC.